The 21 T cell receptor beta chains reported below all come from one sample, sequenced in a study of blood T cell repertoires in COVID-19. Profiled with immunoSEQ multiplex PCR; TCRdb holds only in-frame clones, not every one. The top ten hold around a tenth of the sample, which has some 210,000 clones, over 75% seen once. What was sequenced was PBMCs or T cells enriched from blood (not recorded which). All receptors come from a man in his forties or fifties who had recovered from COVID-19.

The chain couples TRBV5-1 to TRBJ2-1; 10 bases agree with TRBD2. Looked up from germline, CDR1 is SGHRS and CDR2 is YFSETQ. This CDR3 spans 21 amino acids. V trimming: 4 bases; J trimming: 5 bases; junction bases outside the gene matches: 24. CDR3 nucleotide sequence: TGCGCCAGCAGCCACAAACTAGGGACTAGCGCAGGAGGGGCTGTGGACAATGAGCAGTTCTTC. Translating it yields CASSHKLGTSAGGAVDNEQFF.

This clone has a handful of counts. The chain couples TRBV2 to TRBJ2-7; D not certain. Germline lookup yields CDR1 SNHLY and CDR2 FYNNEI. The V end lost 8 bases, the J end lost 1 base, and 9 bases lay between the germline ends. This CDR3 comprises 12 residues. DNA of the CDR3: TGTGCCAGCCGTCCAGAATCCTACGAGCAGTACTTC. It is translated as CASRPESYEQYF. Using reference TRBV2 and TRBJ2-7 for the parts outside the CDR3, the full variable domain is EPEVTQTPSHQVTQMGQEVILRCVPISNHLYFYWYRQILGQKVEFLVSFYNNEISEKSEIFDDQFSVERPDGSNFTLKIRSTKLEDSAMYFCASRPESYEQYFGPGTRLTVT.

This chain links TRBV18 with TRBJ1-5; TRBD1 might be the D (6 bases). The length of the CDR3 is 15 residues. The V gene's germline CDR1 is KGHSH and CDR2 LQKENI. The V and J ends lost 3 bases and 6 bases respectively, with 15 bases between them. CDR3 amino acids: CASSPVGGQGQPQHF. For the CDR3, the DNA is TGTGCCAGCTCACCGGTCGGGGGGCAGGGTCAGCCCCAGCATTTT.

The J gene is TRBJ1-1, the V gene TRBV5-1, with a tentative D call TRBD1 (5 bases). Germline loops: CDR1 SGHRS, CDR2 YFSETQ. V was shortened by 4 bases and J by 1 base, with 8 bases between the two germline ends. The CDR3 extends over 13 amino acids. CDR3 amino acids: CASSPRENTEAFF. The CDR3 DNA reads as TGCGCCAGCAGCCCCAGGGAGAACACTGAAGCTTTCTTT.

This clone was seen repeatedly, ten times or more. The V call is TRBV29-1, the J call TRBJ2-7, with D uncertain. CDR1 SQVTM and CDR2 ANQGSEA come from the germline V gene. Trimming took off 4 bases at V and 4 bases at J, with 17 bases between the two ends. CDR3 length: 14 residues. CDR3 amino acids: CSVVEESLLYEQYF. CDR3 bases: TGCAGCGTTGTTGAGGAAAGTCTTTTGTACGAGCAGTACTTC.

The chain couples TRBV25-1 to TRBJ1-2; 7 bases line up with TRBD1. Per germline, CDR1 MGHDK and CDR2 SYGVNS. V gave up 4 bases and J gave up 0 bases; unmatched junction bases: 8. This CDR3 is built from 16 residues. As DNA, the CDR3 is TGTGCCAGCAGTGGACAGGGAGCCTATTCTAACTATGGCTACACCTTC. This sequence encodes CASSGQGAYSNYGYTF.

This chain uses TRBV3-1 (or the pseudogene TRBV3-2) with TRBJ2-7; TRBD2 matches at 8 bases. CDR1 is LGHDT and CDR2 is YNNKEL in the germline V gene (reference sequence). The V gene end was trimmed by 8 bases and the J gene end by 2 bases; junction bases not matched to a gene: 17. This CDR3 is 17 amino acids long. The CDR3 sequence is CASARRSGGAYPYEQYF. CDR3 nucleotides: TGTGCCAGCGCCCGAAGAAGCGGGGGCGCTTATCCCTACGAGCAGTACTTC.

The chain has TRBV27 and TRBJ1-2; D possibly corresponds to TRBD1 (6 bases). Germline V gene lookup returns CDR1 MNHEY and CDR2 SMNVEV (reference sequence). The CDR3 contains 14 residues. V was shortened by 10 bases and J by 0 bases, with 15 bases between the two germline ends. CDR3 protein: CATALQGSNYGYTF. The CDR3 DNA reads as TGTGCCACCGCGTTGCAGGGGTCTAACTATGGCTACACCTTC.

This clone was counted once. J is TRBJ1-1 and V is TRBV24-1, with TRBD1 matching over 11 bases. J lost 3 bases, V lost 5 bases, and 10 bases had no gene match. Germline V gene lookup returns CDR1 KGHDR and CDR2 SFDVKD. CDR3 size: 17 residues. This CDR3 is CATSAQDRGRGDTEAFF. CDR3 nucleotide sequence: TGTGCCACCAGTGCTCAGGACAGGGGGCGCGGGGACACTGAAGCTTTCTTT.

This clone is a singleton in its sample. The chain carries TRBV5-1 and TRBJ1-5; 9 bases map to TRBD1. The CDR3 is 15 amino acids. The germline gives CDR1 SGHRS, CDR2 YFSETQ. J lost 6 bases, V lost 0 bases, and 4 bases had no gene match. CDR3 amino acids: CASSLEGQGTQPQHF. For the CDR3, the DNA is TGCGCCAGCAGCTTGGAGGGACAGGGCACTCAGCCCCAGCATTTT.

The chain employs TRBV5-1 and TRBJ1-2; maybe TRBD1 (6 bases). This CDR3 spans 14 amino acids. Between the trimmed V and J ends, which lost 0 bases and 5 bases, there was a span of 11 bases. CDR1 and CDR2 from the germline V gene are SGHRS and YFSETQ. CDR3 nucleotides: TGCGCCAGCAGCTTGGACCCCACAGGGTATGGCTACACCTTC. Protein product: CASSLDPTGYGYTF.

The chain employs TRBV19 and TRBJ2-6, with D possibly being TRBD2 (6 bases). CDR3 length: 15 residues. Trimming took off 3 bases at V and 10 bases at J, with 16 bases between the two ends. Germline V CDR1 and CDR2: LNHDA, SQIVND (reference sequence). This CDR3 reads CASSMGGIGNNVLTF. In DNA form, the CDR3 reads TGTGCCAGTAGTATGGGGGGTATAGGGAATAACGTCCTGACTTTC. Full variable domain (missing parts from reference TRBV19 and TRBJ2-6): DGGITQSPKYLFRKEGQNVTLSCEQNLNHDAMYWYRQDPGQGLRLIYYSQIVNDFQKGDIAEGYSVSREKKESFPLTVTSAQKNPTAFYLCASSMGGIGNNVLTFGAGSRLTVL.

CDR3 nucleotides: TGTGCCAGCAGCTTAAGGGAGACCCCCCAAGAGACCCAGTACTTC. Translated, it gives CASSLRETPQETQYF. The rearrangement joins TRBV7-9 to TRBJ2-5; D may be TRBD2 (5 bases). The CDR3 is 15 amino acids. The ends were cut back, 2 bases at V and 1 base at J, with 11 bases in the middle. Germline V gene sequence: CDR1 SEHNR, CDR2 FQNEAQ (reference sequence).

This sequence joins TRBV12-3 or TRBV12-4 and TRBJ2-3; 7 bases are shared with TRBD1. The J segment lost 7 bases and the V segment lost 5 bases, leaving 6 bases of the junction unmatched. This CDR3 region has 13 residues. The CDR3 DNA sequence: TGTGCCAGCAGTCTCGGGACAGCCTATACGCAGTATTTT. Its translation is CASSLGTAYTQYF.

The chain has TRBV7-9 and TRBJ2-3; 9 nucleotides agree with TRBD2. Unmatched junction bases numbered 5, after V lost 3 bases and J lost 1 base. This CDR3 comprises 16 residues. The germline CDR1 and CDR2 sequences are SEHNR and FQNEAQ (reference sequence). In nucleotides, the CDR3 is TGTGCCAGCAGCTTCGGACTAGCGACGGGCACAGATACGCAGTATTTT. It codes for CASSFGLATGTDTQYF.

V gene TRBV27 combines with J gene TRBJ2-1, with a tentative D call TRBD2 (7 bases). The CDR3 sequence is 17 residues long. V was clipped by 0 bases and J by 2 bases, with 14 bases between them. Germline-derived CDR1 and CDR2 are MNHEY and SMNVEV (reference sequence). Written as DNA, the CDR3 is TGTGCCAGCAGTTTATCCCGGGGGGCCGGGGCCTACAATGAGCAGTTCTTC. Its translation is CASSLSRGAGAYNEQFF.

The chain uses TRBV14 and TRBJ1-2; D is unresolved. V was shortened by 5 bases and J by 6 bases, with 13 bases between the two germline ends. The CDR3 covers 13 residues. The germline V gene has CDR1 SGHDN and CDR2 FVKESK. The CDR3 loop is CASSLQSMDGYTF. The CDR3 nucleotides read TGTGCCAGCAGCTTACAGTCTATGGATGGCTACACCTTC.

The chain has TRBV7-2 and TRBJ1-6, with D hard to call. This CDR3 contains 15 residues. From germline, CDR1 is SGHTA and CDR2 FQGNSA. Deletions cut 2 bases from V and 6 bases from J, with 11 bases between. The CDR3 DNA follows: TGTGCCAGCAGCTTATCTCCGGGTCTTAATTCACCCCTCCACTTT. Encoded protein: CASSLSPGLNSPLHF.

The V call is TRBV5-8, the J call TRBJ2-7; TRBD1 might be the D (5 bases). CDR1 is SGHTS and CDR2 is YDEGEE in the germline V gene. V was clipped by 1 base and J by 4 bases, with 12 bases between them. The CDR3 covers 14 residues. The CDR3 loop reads CASSLFPGLYEQYF. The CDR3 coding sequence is TGTGCCAGCAGCTTGTTTCCAGGGCTGTACGAGCAGTACTTC.

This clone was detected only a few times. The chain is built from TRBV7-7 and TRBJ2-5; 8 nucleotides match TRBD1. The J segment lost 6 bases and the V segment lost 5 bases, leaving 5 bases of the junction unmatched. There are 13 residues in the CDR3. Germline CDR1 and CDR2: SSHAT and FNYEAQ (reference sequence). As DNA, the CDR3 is TGTGCCAGCAGCCCCGGACAGGGCAAGACCCAGTACTTC. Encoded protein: CASSPGQGKTQYF.

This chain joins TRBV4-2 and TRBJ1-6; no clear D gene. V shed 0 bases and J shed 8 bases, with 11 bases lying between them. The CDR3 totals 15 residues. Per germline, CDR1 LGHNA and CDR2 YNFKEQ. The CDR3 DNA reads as TGTGCCAGCAGCCAAGACGGTCAGGAATATTCACCCCTCCACTTT. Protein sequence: CASSQDGQEYSPLHF.